This T cell receptor (beta chain) was sequenced for a study of identical twins listed by TCRdb under 2016. About the investigation overall: To test whether fetal clonotypes persist, this study deep-sequenced TCR alpha and beta repertoires from monozygotic twins, from unrelated adults of various ages, and from cord blood. To rule out contamination, the twin experiments were replicated at different times with different library preparation protocols.

The CDR3 covers 12 residues, taking in both the cysteine and the phenylalanine. The retained sequence is limited to the CDR3, 36 bases, with the frame set at the first base. V loses 2 bases of germline sequence and J loses 14 bases, and the interval between the two ends is 16 bases. From a lookup of the germline V gene (reference sequence), CDR1 and CDR2 are DFQATT and SNEGSKA. The library was generated by 5' RACE. Sequenced on an Illumina HiSeq 2000. A universal primer binding site was introduced by template switching, and a unique molecular identifier was present in the final cDNA, enabling accurate counting of TCR cDNA molecules. Specific primers in the conserved constant-segment region were used to synthesize first-strand cDNA for the TCR alpha and beta chains. To control for contamination, every cDNA library was double barcoded, receiving both a SMART-Mk sample barcode and Illumina barcodes. Two successive PCR steps introduced TruSeq adapter sequences along with Illumina sample barcodes. Sequencing of the TCR alpha and beta cDNA libraries was done on the Illumina HiSeq platform using custom primers. In the original analysis: Raw reads were processed with MiGEC to extract unique molecular identifiers, and MiXCR was used to determine CDR3 positions. For each individual, recombination models were inferred using an EM algorithm with the repgenHMM and IGoR tools. The analysis of shared clonotypes was done with the tcR package in R, with sharing normalized by the product of cloneset sizes. To study raw recombination free of thymic and clonal selection effects, out-of-frame nonproductive sequences were analyzed. The public sequencing data were trimmed at Q25 with fastp and processed into clonotypes with MiXCR by TCRdb, which kept only in-frame beta chains. When rows share a CDR3 protein, they turn into one entry using the most common DNA and genes. In this record, the V and J calls reflect TCRdb's handling and not the investigators' own analysis. The sample table lists around 530,000 distinct CDR3 sequences, approximately 16% of them with a count of one. Less than 0.5% of the sample goes to the ten largest clones.

As regards this clonotype: Its specific antigen is unknown. No qualities accompany the bases; no much larger clone lies one base away.

The study at large found these results: Excess twin sharing in beta out-of-frame sequences was weaker because fewer shared sequences lowered the signal-to-noise ratio. Invariant T cells such as MAIT and iNKT could partly confound zero-insertion analyses, although diverse VJ usage argued against such confounding for most clonotypes. Compared with coincidental sharing between unrelated individuals, an excess of low generation-probability sequences was observed among out-of-frame TCR alpha sequences shared between twins. In monozygotic twins, recombination models systematically underestimated out-of-frame TCR alpha sharing, but the models matched the sharing seen between unrelated individuals. Abundant cord blood beta clonotypes carried fewer insertions; young adult naive repertoires showed a weaker similar trend, while memory repertoires showed none. Conclusions relied on cross-sectional statistical analysis, since the same donors could not be followed over many years.

Only healthy Caucasian donors were included. The twin cohort consisted of three pairs of female monozygotic twins, all aged 18 to 29 years. Positive isolation kits from Invitrogen were used to isolate CD4+ and CD8+ T cell populations. These data also featured in a second study, about yellow fever vaccine responses in identical twins. From that second study: According to the authors, the vaccine-induced T cell response in identical twins seemed to be partly convergent and partly specific to each individual. Focusing on identical twins, the study followed the T cell clones that responded to the vaccine, and did so with precision.

The chain uses TRBV20-1 and TRBJ2-1; the D gene is perhaps TRBD2, from 6 matching bases. The TCR originated in a woman under 30 in good health. Sample: CD4+ T cells sorted from blood. Here the CDR3 is given as CSARLGGPTEFF. Read as DNA, the sequence is TGCAGTGCTAGATTGGGGGGACCAACGGAGTTCTTC.